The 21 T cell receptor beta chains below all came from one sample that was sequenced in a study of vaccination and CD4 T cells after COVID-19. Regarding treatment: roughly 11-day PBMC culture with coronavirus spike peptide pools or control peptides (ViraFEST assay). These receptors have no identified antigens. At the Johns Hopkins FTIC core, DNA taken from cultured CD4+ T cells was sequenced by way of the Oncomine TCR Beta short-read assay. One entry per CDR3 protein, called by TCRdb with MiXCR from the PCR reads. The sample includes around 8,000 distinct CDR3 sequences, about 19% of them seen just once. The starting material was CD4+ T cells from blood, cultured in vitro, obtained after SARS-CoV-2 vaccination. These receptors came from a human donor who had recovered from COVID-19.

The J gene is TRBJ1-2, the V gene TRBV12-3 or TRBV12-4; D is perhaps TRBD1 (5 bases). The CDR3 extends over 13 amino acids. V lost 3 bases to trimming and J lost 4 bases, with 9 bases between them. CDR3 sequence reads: CASSFGDFYGYTF. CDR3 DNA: TGTGCCAGCAGTTTTGGGGACTTCTATGGCTACACCTTC.

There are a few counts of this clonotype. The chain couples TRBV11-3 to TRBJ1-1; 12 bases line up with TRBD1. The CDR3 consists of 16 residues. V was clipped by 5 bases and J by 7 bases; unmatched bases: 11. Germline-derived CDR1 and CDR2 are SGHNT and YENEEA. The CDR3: CASSLRDRGPLDEAFF. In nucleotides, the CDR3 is TGTGCCAGCAGCCTACGGGACAGGGGGCCTCTTGATGAAGCTTTCTTT.

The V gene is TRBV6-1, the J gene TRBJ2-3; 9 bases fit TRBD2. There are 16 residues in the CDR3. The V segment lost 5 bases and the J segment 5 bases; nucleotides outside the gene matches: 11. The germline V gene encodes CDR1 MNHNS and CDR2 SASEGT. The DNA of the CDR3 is TGTGCCAGCAGTCCTTTAGCGGGAGTGAAAGGAGATACGCAGTATTTT. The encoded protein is CASSPLAGVKGDTQYF.

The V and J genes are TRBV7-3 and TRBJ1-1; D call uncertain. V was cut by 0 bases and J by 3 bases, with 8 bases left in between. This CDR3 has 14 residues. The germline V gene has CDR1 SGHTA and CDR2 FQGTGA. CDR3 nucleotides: TGTGCCAGCAGCTTAACAGGGCCGGACACTGAAGCTTTCTTT. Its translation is CASSLTGPDTEAFF.

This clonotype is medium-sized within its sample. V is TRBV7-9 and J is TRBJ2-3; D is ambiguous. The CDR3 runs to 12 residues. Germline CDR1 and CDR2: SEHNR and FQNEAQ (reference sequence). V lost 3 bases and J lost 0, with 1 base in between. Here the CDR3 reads CASSFSTDTQYF. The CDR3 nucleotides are TGTGCCAGCAGCTTTAGCACAGATACGCAGTATTTT.

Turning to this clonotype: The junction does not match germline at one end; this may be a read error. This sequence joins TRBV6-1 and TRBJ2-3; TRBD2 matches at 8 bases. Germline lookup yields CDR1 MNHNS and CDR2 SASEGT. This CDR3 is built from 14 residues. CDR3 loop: CAGSGRGDTDTQYF. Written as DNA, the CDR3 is TGTGCCGGCAGTGGGCGGGGGGACACAGATACGCAGTATTTT.

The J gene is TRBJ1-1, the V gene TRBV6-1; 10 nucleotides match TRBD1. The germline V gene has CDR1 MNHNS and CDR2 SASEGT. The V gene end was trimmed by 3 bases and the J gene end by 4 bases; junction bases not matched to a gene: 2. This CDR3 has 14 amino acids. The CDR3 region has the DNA TGTGCCAGCAGTGAGACAGGGGGCGGCACTGAAGCTTTCTTT. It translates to CASSETGGGTEAFF.

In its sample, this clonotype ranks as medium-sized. CDR3: CASSSRGAGGYTF. DNA of the CDR3: TGTGCCAGCAGCTCGAGAGGGGCAGGGGGCTACACCTTC. This chain connects TRBV7-2 to TRBJ1-2; TRBD1 might be the D (5 bases). The ends were cut back, 4 bases at V and 8 bases at J, with 14 bases in the middle. CDR3 length equals 13 residues. Germline assignment: CDR1 SGHTA and CDR2 FQGNSA.

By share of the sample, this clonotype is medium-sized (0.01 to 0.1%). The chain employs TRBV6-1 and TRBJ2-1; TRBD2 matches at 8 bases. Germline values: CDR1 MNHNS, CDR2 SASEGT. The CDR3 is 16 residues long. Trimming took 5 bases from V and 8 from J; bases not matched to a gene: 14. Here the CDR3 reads CASSKGLVPPRDEQFF. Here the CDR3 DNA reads TGTGCCAGCAGTAAGGGACTAGTCCCACCTCGGGATGAGCAGTTCTTC.

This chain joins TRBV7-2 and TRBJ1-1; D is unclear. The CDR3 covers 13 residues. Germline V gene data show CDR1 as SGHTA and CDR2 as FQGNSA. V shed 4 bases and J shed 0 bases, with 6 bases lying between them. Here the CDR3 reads CASSYQMNTEAFF. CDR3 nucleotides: TGTGCCAGCAGCTACCAGATGAACACTGAAGCTTTCTTT.

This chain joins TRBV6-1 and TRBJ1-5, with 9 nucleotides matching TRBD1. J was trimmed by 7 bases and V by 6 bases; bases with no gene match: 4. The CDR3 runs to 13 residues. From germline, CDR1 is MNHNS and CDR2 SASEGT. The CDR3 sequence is CASREQGAQPQHF. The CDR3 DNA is TGTGCCAGCAGGGAACAGGGGGCGCAGCCCCAGCATTTT.

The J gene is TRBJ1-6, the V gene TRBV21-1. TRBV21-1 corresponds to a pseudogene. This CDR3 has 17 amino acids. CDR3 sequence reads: CASSKLSRSSYNSPLHF. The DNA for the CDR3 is TGTGCCAGCAGCAAGTTGAGCAGGAGCTCCTATAATTCACCCCTCCACTTT.

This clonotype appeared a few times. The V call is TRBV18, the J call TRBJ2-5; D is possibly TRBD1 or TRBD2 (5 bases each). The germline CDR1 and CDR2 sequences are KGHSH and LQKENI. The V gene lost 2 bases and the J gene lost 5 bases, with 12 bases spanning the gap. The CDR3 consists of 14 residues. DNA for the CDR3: TGTGCCAGCTCACCAGGGTCGGGGCGCGAGACCCAGTACTTC. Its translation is CASSPGSGRETQYF.

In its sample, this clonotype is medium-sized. The CDR3 nucleotides read TGTGCCAGCAGCTTAGAACTGCAGCAGGCCCTATCCTACAATGAGCAGTTCTTC. The encoded protein is CASSLELQQALSYNEQFF. The chain has TRBV7-2 and TRBJ2-1; D uncertain. Trimming removed 1 base at V and 1 base at J, with 17 bases between. Germline CDR1 reads SGHTA; CDR2 reads FQGNSA. This CDR3 spans 18 amino acids.

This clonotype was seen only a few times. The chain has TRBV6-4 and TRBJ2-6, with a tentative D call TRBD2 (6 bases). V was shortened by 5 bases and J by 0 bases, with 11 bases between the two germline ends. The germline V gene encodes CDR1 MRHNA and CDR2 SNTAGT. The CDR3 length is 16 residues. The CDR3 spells CASSPGTHSGANVLTF. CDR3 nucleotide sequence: TGTGCCAGCAGTCCCGGGACTCACTCTGGGGCCAACGTCCTGACTTTC.

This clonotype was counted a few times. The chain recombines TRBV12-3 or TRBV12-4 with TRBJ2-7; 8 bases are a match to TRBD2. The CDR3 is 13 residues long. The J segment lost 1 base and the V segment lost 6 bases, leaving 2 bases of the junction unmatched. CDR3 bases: TGTGCCAGCAGGGAGCGGGAGTCCTACGAGCAGTACTTC. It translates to CASRERESYEQYF.

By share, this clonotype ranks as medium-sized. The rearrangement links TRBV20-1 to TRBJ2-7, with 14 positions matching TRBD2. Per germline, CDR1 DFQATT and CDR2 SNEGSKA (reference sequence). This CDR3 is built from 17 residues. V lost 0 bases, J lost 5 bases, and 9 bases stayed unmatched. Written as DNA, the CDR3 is TGCAGTGCTAGAGACCCAGGGACTAGCGGGAGTGGGGACGAGCAGTACTTC. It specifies CSARDPGTSGSGDEQYF.

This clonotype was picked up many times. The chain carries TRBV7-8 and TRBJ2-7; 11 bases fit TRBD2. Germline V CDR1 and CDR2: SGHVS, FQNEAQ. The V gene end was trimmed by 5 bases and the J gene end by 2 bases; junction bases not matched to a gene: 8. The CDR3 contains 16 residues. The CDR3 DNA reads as TGTGCCAGCAGCCTCGGGACTAGCGGATTTACCTACGAGCAGTACTTC. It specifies CASSLGTSGFTYEQYF.

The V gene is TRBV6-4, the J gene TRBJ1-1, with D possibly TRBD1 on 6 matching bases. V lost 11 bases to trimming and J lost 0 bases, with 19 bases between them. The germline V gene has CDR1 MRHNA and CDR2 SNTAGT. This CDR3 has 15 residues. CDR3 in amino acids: CAQQRAQGVNTEAFF. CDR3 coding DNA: TGTGCCCAGCAGAGAGCACAGGGAGTGAACACTGAAGCTTTCTTT.

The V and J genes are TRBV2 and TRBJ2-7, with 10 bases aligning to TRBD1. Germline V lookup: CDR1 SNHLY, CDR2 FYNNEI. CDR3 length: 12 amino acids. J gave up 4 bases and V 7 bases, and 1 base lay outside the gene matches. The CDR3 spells CASKGQGYEQYF. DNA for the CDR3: TGTGCCAGCAAGGGACAGGGGTACGAGCAGTACTTC.

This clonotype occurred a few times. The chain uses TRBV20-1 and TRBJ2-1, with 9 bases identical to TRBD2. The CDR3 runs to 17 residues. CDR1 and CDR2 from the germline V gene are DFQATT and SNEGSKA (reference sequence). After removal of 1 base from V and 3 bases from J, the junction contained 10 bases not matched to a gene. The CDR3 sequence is CSARVSTSGPHYNEQFF. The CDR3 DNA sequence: TGCAGTGCTAGAGTGTCGACTAGCGGACCCCACTACAATGAGCAGTTCTTC.